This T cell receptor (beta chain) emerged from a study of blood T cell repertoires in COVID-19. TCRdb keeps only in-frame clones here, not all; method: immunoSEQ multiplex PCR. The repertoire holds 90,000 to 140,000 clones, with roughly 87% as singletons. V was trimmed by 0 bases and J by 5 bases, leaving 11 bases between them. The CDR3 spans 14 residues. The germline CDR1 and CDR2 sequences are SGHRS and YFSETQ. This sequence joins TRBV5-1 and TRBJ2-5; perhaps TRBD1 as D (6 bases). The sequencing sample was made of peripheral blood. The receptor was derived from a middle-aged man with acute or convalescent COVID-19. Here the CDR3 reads CASSLVGAPETQYF. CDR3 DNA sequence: TGCGCCAGCAGCTTGGTGGGGGCTCCGGAGACCCAGTACTTC.